What follows are 14 T cell receptor beta chains derived from one specimen sequenced in a study of blood T cell repertoires in COVID-19. Libraries were prepared by immunoSEQ multiplex PCR; TCRdb keeps only in-frame clonotypes and omits some of them. The sample shows roughly 220,000 clones, less than 90% of them seen only once. The sequenced material came from PBMCs or T cells enriched from blood (not recorded which). Receptors were obtained from a woman aged 40 to 49 who had recovered from COVID-19.

The V and J genes are TRBV7-2 and TRBJ2-2; 8 nucleotides align to TRBD1. Trimming took 4 bases from V and 0 from J; bases not matched to a gene: 4. Germline CDR1 reads SGHTA; CDR2 reads FQGNSA. The CDR3 totals 16 residues. The CDR3 sequence: CASSYRQGTNTGELFF. The CDR3 bases are TGTGCCAGCAGCTACCGACAGGGGACGAACACCGGGGAGCTGTTTTTT. Combining the CDR3 with reference TRBV7-2 and TRBJ2-2 gives the whole variable domain GAGVSQSPSNKVTEKGKDVELRCDPISGHTALYWYRQSLGQGLEFLIYFQGNSAPDKSGLPSDRFSAERTGGSVSTLTIQRTQQEDSAVYLCASSYRQGTNTGELFFGEGSRLTVL.

CDR3 amino acids: CASSFLMKGQSTNNEQFF. CDR3 sequence (DNA): TGTGCCAGCAGTTTCTTAATGAAGGGACAGAGTACTAACAATGAGCAGTTCTTC. The chain combines TRBV28 with TRBJ2-1, with 7 bases lining up with TRBD1. CDR1 and CDR2 from the germline V gene are MDHEN and SYDVKM. V dropped 3 bases and J dropped 5; count of bases not matched to a gene: 16. This CDR3 spans 18 amino acids.

This clone came up a few times. The chain has TRBV15 and TRBJ2-7; TRBD2 aligns across 9 bases. The CDR3 totals 15 residues. CDR1 LNHNV and CDR2 YYDKDF come from the germline V gene (reference sequence). Germline trimming cut 1 base from V and 1 base from J; bases unmatched to any gene: 2. The CDR3 nucleotides are TGTGCCACCAGCAGAGGTCTAGCGGGATCCTACGAGCAGTACTTC. Translation: CATSRGLAGSYEQYF.

The CDR3 DNA reads as TGTGCCAGCAGTTCGCGACTGACAGGGTCAGCTAATCAGCCCCAGCATTTT. Translation: CASSSRLTGSANQPQHF. The chain links TRBV27 to TRBJ1-5; 7 positions agree with TRBD1. Germline V gene sequence: CDR1 MNHEY, CDR2 SMNVEV (reference sequence). The CDR3 has 17 residues. V dropped 4 bases and J dropped 4; count of bases not matched to a gene: 13.

The chain recombines TRBV7-2 with TRBJ2-3; TRBD2 agrees at 13 bases. Germline lookup yields CDR1 SGHTA and CDR2 FQGNSA. The CDR3 spans 17 residues. Germline trimming cut 5 bases from V and 3 bases from J; bases unmatched to any gene: 8. CDR3 in DNA: TGTGCCAGCAGCCCGAGGACTAGCGGGAGTCGGACAGATACGCAGTATTTT. Protein sequence: CASSPRTSGSRTDTQYF.

This rearrangement joins TRBV24-1 to TRBJ2-5; TRBD1 matches at 10 bases. This CDR3 has 16 amino acids. J was trimmed by 4 bases and V by 0 bases; bases with no gene match: 4. Germline V gene sequence: CDR1 KGHDR, CDR2 SFDVKD. Here the CDR3 DNA reads TGTGCCACCAGTGATTTGGGGACAGGGGCCTCAGAGACCCAGTACTTC. It yields the protein CATSDLGTGASETQYF.

This clone has a single count. The chain couples TRBV7-2 to TRBJ2-5, with 9 bases that match TRBD2. CDR1 SGHTA and CDR2 FQGNSA come from the germline V gene. The CDR3 runs to 14 residues. Losses at the gene ends were 5 bases for V and 5 bases for J; bases not matched to a gene: 6. In DNA, the CDR3 is TGTGCCAGCAGCCCCGGCGGGGGGGGTGAGACCCAGTACTTC. This codes for CASSPGGGGETQYF.

This sequence joins TRBV18 and TRBJ2-7, with TRBD1 matching 9 bases. Germline values: CDR1 KGHSH, CDR2 LQKENI. Trimming at V came to 0 bases and at J to 2 bases, leaving 2 bases not matched to a gene. This CDR3 is 15 amino acids long. The CDR3 loop is CASSPPGTGTYEQYF. CDR3 DNA sequence: TGTGCCAGCTCACCACCCGGGACAGGGACCTACGAGCAGTACTTC.

The gene calls are TRBV11-2 and TRBJ1-3; D call uncertain. The CDR3 covers 16 residues. Deletions cut 5 bases from V and 0 bases from J, with 14 bases between. Per the germline V gene, CDR1 is SGHAT and CDR2 is FQNNGV. The CDR3 region is CASSPTPIISGNTIYF. Written as DNA, the CDR3 is TGTGCCAGCAGCCCTACCCCCATAATCTCTGGAAACACCATATATTTT.

The V call is TRBV19, the J call TRBJ1-1, with D possibly TRBD1 on 5 matching bases. CDR1 is LNHDA, CDR2 SQIVND, per germline (reference sequence). V dropped 5 bases and J dropped 4 bases, with 14 bases sitting between them. The CDR3 has 14 amino acids. CDR3 amino acids: CASSSGGGVTEAFF. DNA for the CDR3: TGTGCCAGTAGTTCCGGGGGTGGGGTCACTGAAGCTTTCTTT.

The DNA for the CDR3 is TGTGCCAGCAGTACCGGGACTTCTGGAAACACCATATATTTT. This encodes CASSTGTSGNTIYF. The chain joins TRBV27 to TRBJ1-3, with D possibly being TRBD1 (5 bases). Between the trimmed V and J ends, which lost 5 bases and 1 base, there was a span of 9 bases. This CDR3 region has 14 residues. CDR1 MNHEY and CDR2 SMNVEV come from the germline V gene (reference sequence).

This clone occurred many times. V is TRBV4-3 and J is TRBJ2-1, with 9 bases lining up with TRBD2. Germline V gene sequence: CDR1 LGHNA, CDR2 YSLEER. Trimming took 0 bases from V and 7 from J; bases not matched to a gene: 13. The CDR3 loop spans 18 amino acids. In DNA form, the CDR3 reads TGCGCCAGCAGCCAAGATCTCTCCGGACTAGCGTTGCCTAATGAGCAGTTCTTC. This encodes CASSQDLSGLALPNEQFF.

The rearrangement joins TRBV19 to TRBJ2-3; TRBD2 matches at 10 bases. The CDR3 runs to 18 residues. CDR1 LNHDA and CDR2 SQIVND come from the germline V gene (reference sequence). After removal of 9 bases from V and 4 bases from J, the junction contained 19 bases not matched to a gene. The CDR3 nucleotides are TGTGCCAGCTCGCGGGGGACTAGCGCCCTGAGTGAGTCAGATACGCAGTATTTT. Protein sequence: CASSRGTSALSESDTQYF.

The gene calls are TRBV20-1 and TRBJ2-7, with TRBD2 matching over 7 bases. This CDR3 is built from 11 residues. Trimming at V came to 6 bases and at J to 6 bases, leaving 5 bases not matched to a gene. Germline V gives CDR1 DFQATT, CDR2 SNEGSKA (reference sequence). CDR3 in DNA: TGCAGTGCGGCGGGAGAGTTCGAGCAGTACGTC. Its protein product is CSAAGEFEQYV.